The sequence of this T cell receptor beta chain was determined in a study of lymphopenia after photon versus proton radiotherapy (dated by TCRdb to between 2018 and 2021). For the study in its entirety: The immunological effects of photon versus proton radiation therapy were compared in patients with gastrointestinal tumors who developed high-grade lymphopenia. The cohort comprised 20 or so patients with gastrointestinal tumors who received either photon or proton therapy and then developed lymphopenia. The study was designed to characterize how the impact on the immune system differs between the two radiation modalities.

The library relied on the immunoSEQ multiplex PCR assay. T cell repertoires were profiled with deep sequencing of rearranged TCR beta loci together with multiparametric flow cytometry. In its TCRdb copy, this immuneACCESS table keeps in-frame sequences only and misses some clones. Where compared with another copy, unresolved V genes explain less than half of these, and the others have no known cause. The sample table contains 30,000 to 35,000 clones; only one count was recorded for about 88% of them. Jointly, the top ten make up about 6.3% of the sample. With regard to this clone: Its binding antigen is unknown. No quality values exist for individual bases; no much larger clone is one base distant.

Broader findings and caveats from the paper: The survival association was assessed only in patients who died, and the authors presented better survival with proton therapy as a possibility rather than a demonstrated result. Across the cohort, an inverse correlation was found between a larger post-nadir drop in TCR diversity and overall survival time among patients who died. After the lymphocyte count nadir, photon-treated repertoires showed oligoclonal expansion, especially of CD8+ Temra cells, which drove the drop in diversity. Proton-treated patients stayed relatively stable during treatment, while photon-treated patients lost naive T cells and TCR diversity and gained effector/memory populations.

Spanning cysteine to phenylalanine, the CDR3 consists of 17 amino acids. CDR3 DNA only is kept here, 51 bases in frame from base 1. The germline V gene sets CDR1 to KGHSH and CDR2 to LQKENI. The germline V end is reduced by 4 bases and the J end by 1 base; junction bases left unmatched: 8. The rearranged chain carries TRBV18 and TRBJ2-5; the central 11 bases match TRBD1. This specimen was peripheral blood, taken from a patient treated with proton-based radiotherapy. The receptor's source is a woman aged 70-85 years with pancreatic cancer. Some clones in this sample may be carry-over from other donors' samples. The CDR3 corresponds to CASSLAPGTGGQETQYF. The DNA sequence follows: TGTGCCAGCTCACTGGCCCCCGGGACAGGGGGCCAAGAGACCCAGTACTTC.